The source of this T cell receptor beta chain is a study of T-cell memory formation after mild COVID-19. Across the whole study: Each donor largely had its own TCR clusters. General study findings and limits: Certain responding clones were present in pre-infection memory, suggesting participation of cross-reactive memory. SARS-CoV-2 specificity of second-wave clones peaking day 37 was unconfirmed.

Per germline, CDR1 SNHLY and CDR2 FYNNEI. This CDR3 comprises 12 residues. V was clipped by 4 bases and J by 7 bases; unmatched bases: 3. The table lists this clonotype with a few counts. Its antigen is as yet unknown. With constant-segment primers, 5'RACE yielded cDNA libraries of TCR alpha and TCR beta that carried sample barcodes and UMIs. Each CDR3 protein is one row after TCRdb ran MiXCR on the 5' RACE reads. The sample shows 280,000 or so distinct CDR3 sequences, about a sixth of them seen only once. The receptor comes from a man aged 18 to 35 who had mild COVID-19 (a few samples of this study predate the infection). Cell type and time point are not known. This rearrangement joins TRBV2 to TRBJ2-5; TRBD1 aligns across 7 bases. Sequences were obtained from PBMCs or a T cell subset sorted from them (not recorded which). The CDR3 sequence: CASSGQGWTQYF. CDR3 bases: TGTGCCAGCAGTGGACAGGGATGGACCCAGTACTTC.